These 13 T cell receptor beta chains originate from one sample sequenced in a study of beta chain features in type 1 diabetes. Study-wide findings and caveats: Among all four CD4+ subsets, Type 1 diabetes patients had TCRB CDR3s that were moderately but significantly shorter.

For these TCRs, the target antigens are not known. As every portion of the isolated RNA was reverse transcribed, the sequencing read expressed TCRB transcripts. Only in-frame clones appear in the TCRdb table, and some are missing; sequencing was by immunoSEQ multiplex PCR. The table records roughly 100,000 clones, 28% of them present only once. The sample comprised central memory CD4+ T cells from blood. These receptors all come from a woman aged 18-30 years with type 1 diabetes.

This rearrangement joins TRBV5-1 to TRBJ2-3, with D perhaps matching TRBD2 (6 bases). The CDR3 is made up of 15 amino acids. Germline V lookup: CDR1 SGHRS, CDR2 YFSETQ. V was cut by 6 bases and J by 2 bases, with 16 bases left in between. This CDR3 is CASTFGTLYTDTQYF. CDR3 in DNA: TGCGCCAGCACTTTCGGGACTCTGTACACAGATACGCAGTATTTT.

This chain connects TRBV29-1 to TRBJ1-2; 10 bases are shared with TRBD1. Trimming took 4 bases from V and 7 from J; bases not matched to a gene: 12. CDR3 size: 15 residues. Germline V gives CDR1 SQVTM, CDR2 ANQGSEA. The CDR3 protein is CSVVGSGTGAGGYTF. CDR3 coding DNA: TGCAGCGTTGTCGGATCCGGGACAGGGGCAGGTGGCTACACCTTC.

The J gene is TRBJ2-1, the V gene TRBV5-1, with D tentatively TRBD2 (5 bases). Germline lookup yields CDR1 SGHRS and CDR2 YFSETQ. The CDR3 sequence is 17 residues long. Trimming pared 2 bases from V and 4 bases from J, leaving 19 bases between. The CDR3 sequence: CASSFNGEGVGYNEQFF. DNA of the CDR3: TGCGCCAGCAGCTTTAACGGTGAGGGAGTTGGGTACAATGAGCAGTTCTTC.

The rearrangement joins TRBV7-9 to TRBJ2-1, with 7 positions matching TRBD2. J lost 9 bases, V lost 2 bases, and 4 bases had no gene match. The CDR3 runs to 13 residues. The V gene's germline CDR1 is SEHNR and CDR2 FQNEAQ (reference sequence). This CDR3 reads CASSLSAGVEQFF. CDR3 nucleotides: TGTGCCAGCAGCTTATCTGCGGGAGTTGAGCAGTTCTTC. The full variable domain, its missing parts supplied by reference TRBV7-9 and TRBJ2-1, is DTGVSQNPRHKITKRGQNVTFRCDPISEHNRLYWYRQTLGQGPEFLTYFQNEAQLEKSRLLSDRFSAERPKGSFSTLEIQRTEQGDSAMYLCASSLSAGVEQFFGPGTRLTVL.

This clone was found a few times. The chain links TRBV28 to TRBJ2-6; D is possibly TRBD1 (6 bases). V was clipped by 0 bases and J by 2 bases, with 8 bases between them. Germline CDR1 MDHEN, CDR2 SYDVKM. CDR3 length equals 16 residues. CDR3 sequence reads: CASSLWSGAGANVLTF. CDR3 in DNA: TGTGCCAGCAGTTTATGGTCAGGGGCTGGGGCCAACGTCCTGACTTTC.

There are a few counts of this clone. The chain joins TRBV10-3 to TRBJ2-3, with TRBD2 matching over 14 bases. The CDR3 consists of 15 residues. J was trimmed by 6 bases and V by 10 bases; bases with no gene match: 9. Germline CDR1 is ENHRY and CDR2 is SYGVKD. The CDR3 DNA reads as TGTGCCACCGACCTGGGACTAGCGGGAGTGGATACGCAGTATTTT. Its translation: CATDLGLAGVDTQYF.

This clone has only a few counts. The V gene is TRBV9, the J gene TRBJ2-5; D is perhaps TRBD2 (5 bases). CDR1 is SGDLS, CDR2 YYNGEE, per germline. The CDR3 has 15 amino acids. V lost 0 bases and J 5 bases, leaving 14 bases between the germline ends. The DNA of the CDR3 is TGTGCCAGCAGCGTAGCTAGAGGGCCTGGGGAGACCCAGTACTTC. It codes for CASSVARGPGETQYF.

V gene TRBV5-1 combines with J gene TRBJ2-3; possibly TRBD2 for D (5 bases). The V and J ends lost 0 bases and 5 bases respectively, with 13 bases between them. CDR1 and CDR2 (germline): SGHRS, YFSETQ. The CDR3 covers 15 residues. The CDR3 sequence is CASSLVSGEGDTQYF. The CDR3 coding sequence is TGCGCCAGCAGCTTGGTCTCCGGGGAAGGAGATACGCAGTATTTT.

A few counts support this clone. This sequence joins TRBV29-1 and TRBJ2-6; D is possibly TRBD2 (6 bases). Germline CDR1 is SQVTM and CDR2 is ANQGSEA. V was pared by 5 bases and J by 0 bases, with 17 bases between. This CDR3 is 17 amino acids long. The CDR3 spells CSVRFRDGGSGANVLTF. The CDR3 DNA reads TGCAGCGTTCGTTTCAGGGACGGGGGCTCTGGGGCCAACGTCCTGACTTTC.

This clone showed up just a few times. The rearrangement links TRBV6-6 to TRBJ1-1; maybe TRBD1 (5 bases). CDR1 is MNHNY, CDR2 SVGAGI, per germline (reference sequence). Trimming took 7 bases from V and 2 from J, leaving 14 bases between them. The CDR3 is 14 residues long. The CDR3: CASTHSGINTEAFF. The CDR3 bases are TGTGCCAGCACCCATTCAGGGATTAACACTGAAGCTTTCTTT.

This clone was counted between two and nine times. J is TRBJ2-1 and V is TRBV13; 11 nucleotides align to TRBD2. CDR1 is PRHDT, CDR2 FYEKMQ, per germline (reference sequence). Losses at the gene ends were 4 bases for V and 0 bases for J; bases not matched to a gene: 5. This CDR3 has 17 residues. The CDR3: CASSWLTSGSSYNEQFF. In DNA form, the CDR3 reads TGTGCCAGCAGCTGGTTAACTAGCGGGAGCTCCTACAATGAGCAGTTCTTC.

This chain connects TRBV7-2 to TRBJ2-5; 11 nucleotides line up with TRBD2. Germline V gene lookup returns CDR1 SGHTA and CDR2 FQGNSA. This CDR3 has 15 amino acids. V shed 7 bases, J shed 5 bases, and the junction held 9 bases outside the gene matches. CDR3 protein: CASTKTSGSVETQYF. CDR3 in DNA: TGTGCCAGCACCAAAACTAGCGGGAGTGTGGAGACCCAGTACTTC. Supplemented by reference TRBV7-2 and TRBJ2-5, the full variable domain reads GAGVSQSPSNKVTEKGKDVELRCDPISGHTALYWYRQSLGQGLEFLIYFQGNSAPDKSGLPSDRFSAERTGGSVSTLTIQRTQQEDSAVYLCASTKTSGSVETQYFGPGTRLLVL.

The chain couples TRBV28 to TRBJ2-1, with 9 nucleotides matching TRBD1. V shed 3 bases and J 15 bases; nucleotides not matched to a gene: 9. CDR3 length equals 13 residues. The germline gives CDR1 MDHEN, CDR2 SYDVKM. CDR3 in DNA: TGTGCCAGCAGTTTTAGAGCCGGGACAGGGCCGTTCTTC. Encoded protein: CASSFRAGTGPFF.